The text below deals with one TCR beta chain. Original processing methods: Amplification of reference gene primers was used by the study to estimate nucleated cell counts. Data came from immunoSEQ multiplex PCR; TCRdb stores just in-frame clones and leaves some out. That table furnishes V, J and clone size, whereas the DNA furnished D and trimming. Of under 200,000 clones detected, 70% to 90% appear once; the ten largest clones hold roughly 8%. The sample is drawn from a study of blood T cell repertoires in COVID-19. In the study overall: T cells, B-cell-depleted T cells, or PBMCs supplied cDNA or gDNA.

The V segment lost 3 bases and the J segment 1 base; nucleotides outside the gene matches: 6. Germline CDR1 LNHDA, CDR2 SQIVND (reference sequence). This CDR3 contains 16 residues. The sequencing sample was made of peripheral blood. This chain connects TRBV19 to TRBJ1-5; 7 bases match TRBD1. The clonotype comes from a man aged 55 to 70 with acute or convalescent COVID-19. The CDR3, as DNA: TGTGCCAGTAGTATGACAGGGAGTAGGAGCAATCAGCCCCAGCATTTT. Its translation is CASSMTGSRSNQPQHF.